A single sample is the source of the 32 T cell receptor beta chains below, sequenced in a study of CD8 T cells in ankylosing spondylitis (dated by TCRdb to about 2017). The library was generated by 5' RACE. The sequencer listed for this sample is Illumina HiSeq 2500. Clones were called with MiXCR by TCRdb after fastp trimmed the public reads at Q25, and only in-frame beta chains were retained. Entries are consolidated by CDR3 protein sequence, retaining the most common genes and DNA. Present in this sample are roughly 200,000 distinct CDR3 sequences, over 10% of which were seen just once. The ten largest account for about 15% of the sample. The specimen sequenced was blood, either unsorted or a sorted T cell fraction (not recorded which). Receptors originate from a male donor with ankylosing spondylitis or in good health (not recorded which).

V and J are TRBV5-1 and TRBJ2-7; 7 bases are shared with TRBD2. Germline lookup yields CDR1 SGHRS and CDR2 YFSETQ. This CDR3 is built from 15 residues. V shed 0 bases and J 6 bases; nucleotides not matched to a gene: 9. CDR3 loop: CASSLGGSSGGEQYF. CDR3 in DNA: TGCGCCAGCAGCTTGGGGGGATCTAGCGGCGGCGAGCAGTACTTC.

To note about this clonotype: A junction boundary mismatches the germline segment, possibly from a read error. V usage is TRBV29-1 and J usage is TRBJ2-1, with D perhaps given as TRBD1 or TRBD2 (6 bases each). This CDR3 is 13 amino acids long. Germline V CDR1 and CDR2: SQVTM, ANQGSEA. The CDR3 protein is CSGATSSYNEQFF. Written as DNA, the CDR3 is TGTTCGGGGGCCACGAGCTCCTACAATGAGCAGTTCTTC.

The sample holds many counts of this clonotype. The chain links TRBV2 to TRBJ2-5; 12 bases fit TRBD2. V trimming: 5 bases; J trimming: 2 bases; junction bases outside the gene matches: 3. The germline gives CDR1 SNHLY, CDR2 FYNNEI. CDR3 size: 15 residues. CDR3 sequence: CASSSGTSGQETQYF. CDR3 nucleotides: TGTGCCAGCAGTTCCGGGACTAGCGGGCAAGAGACCCAGTACTTC.

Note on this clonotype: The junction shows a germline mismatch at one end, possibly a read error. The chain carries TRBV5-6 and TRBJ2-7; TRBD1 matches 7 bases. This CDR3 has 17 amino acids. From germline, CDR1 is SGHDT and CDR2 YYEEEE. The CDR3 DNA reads TGTGCCAGCAGCCTAACAGAGCCACTGGACAGGCACTACGGGCAGTACTTC. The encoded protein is CASSLTEPLDRHYGQYF.

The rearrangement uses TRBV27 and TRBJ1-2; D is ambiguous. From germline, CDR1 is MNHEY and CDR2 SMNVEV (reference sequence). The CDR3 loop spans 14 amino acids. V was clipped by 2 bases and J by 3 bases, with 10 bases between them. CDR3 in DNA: TGTGCCAGCAGTTTAAGACCGGATCACTATGGCTACACCTTC. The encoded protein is CASSLRPDHYGYTF.

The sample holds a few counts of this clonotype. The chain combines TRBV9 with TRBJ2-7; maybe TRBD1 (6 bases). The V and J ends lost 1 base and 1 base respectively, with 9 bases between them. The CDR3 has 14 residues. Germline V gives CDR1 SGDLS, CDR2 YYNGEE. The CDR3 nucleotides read TGTGCCAGCAGCGTAAACAGGGAATCCTACGAGCAGTACTTC. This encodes CASSVNRESYEQYF. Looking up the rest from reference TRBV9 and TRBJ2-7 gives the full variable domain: DSGVTQTPKHLITATGQRVTLRCSPRSGDLSVYWYQQSLDQGLQFLIQYYNGEERAKGNILERFSAQQFPDLHSELNLSSLELGDSALYFCASSVNRESYEQYFGPGTRLTVT.

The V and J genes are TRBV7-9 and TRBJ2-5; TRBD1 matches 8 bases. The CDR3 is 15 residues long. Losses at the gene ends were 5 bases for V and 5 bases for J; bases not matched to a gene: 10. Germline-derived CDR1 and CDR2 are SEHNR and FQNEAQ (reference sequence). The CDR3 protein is CASSGQGALGETQYF. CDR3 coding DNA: TGTGCCAGCAGCGGGCAGGGGGCCTTAGGGGAGACCCAGTACTTC. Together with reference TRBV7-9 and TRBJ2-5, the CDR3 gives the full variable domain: DTGVSQNPRHKITKRGQNVTFRCDPISEHNRLYWYRQTLGQGPEFLTYFQNEAQLEKSRLLSDRFSAERPKGSFSTLEIQRTEQGDSAMYLCASSGQGALGETQYFGPGTRLLVL.

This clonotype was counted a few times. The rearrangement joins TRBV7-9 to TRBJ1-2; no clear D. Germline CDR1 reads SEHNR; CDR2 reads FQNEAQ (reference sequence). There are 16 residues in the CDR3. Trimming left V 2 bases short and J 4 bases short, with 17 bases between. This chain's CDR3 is CASSLSLQEVFYGYTF. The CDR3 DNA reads TGTGCCAGCAGCTTATCTCTCCAGGAGGTTTTCTATGGCTACACCTTC.

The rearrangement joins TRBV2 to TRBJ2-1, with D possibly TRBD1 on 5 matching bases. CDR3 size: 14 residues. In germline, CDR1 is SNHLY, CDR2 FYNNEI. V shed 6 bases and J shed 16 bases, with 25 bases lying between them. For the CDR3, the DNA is TGTGCCAGCAGCCGCGACGAGAGTGGCTGGGGCATATTCTTC. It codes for CASSRDESGWGIFF.

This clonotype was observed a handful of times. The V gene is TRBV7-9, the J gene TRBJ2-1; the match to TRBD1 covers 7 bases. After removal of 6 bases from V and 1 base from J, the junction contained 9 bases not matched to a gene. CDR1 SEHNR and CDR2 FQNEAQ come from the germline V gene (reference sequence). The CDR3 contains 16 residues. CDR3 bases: TGTGCCAGCAGACCGAATACGGGACAGTCCTACAATGAGCAGTTCTTC. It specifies CASRPNTGQSYNEQFF.

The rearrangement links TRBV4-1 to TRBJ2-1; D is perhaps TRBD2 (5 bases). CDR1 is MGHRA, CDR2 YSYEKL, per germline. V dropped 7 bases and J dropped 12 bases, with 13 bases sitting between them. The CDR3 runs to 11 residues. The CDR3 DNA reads TGCGCCAGCACGGGTATCCGGGGGCAGTTCTTC. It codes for CASTGIRGQFF.

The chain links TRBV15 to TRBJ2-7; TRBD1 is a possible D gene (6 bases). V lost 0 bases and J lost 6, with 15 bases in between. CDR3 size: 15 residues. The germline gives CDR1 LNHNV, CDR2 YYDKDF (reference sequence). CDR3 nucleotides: TGTGCCACCAGCAGAGACGGACAGATGTCAGCCGAGCAGTACTTC. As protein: CATSRDGQMSAEQYF. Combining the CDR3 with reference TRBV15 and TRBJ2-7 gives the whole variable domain DAMVIQNPRYQVTQFGKPVTLSCSQTLNHNVMYWYQQKSSQAPKLLFHYYDKDFNNEADTPDNFQSRRPNTSFCFLDIRSPGLGDTAMYLCATSRDGQMSAEQYFGPGTRLTVT.

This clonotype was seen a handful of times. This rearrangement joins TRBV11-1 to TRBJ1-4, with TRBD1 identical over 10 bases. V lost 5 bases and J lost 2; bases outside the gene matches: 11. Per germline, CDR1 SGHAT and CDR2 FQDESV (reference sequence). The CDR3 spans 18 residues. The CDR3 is CASSPRTGQGGTNEKLFF. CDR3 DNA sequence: TGTGCCAGCAGCCCCAGGACCGGACAGGGGGGCACTAATGAAAAACTGTTTTTT.

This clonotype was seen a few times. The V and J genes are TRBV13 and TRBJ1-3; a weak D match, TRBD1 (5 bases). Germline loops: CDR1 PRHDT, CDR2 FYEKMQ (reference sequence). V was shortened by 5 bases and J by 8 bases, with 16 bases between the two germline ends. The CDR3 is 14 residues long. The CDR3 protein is CASSPGAGGYTIYF. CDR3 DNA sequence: TGTGCCAGCAGCCCCGGGGCAGGCGGCTACACCATATATTTT.

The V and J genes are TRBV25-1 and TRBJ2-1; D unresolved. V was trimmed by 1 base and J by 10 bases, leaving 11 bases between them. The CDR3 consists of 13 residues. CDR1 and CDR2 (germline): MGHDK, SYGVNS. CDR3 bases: TGTGCCAGCAGTGAATTAATCCCAGTCGAGCAGTTCTTC. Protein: CASSELIPVEQFF.

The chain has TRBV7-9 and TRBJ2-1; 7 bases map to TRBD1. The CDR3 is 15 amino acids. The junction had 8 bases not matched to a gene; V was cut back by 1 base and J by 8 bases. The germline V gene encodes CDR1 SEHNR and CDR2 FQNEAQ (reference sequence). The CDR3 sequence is CASSLGQGSKDEQFF. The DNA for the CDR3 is TGTGCCAGCAGCTTAGGACAGGGAAGTAAGGATGAGCAGTTCTTC.

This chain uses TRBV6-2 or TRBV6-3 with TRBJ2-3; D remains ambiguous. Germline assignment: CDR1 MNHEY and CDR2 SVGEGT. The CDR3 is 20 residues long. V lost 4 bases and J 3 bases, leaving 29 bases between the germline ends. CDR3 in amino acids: CASSSPTTRASANRTDTQYF. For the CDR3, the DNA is TGTGCCAGCAGTTCCCCTACTACACGAGCCTCGGCTAACCGGACAGATACGCAGTATTTT.

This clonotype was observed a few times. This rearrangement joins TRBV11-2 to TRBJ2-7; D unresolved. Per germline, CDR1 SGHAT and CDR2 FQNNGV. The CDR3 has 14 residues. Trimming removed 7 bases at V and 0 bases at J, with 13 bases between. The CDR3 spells CASNSGPSSYEQYF. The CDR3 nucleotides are TGTGCCAGCAATTCAGGTCCCAGCTCCTACGAGCAGTACTTC. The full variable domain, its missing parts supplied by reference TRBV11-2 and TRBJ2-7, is EAGVAQSPRYKIIEKRQSVAFWCNPISGHATLYWYQQILGQGPKLLIQFQNNGVVDDSQLPKDRFSAERLKGVDSTLKIQPAKLEDSAVYLCASNSGPSSYEQYFGPGTRLTVT.

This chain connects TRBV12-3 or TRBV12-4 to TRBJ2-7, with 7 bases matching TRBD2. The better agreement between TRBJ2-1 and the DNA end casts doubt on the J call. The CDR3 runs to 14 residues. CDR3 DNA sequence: TGTGCCAGCAGTTTTGCGGGGGATCCCTACGAGCAGTTCTTC. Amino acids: CASSFAGDPYEQFF.

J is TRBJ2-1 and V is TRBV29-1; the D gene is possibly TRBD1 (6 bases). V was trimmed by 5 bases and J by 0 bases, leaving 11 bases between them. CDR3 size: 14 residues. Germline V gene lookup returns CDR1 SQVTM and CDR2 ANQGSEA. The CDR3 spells CSVSGQSSYNEQFF. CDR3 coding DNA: TGCAGCGTTTCCGGACAGAGCTCCTACAATGAGCAGTTCTTC.

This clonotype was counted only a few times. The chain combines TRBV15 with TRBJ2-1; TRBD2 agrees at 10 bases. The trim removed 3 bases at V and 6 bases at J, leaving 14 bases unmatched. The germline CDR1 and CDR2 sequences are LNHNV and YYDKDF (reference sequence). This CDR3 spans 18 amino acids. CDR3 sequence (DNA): TGTGCCACCAGCAGGAGACTAGCGGGCCTCACCATAACCAATGAGCAGTTCTTC. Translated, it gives CATSRRLAGLTITNEQFF.

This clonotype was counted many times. Written as DNA, the CDR3 is TGTGCCAGCAGGACCTTCGGAGATTCACCCCTCCACTTT. Encoded protein: CASRTFGDSPLHF. The gene calls are TRBV12-3 or TRBV12-4 and TRBJ1-6; D not certain. CDR3 length: 13 amino acids. The V end lost 6 bases, the J end lost 8 bases, and 11 bases lay between the germline ends.

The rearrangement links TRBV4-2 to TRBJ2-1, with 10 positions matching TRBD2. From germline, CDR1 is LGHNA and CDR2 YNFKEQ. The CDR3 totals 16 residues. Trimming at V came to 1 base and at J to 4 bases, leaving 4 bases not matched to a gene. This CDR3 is CASSQGTSGEYNEQFF. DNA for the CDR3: TGTGCCAGCAGCCAAGGGACTAGCGGTGAATACAATGAGCAGTTCTTC.

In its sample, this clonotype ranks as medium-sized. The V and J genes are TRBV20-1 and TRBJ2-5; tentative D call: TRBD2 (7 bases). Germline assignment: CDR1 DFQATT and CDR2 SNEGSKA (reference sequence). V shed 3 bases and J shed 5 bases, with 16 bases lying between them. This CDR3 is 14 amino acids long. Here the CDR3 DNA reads TGCAGTGCTAGGACGGGCGGGGGCCGGGAGACCCAGTACTTC. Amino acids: CSARTGGGRETQYF.

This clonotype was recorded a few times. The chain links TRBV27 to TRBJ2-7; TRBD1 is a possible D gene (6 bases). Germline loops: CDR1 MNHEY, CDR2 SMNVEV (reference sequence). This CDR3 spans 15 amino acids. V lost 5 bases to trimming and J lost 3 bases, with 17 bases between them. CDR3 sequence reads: CASSPGTIPLYEQYF. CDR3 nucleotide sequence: TGTGCCAGCAGTCCGGGGACAATTCCCCTCTACGAGCAGTACTTC.

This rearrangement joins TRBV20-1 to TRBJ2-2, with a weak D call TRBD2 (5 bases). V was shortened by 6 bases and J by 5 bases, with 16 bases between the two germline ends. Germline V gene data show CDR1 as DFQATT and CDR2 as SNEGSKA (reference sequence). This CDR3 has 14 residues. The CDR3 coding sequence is TGCAGTGCCTCCAAGGGAGATTCTACCGGGGAGCTGTTTTTT. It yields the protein CSASKGDSTGELFF.

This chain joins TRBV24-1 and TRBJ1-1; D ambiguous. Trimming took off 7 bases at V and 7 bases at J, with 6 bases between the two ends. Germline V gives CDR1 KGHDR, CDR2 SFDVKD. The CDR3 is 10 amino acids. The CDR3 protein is CATRQREAFF. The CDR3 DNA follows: TGTGCCACCAGACAACGTGAAGCTTTCTTT.

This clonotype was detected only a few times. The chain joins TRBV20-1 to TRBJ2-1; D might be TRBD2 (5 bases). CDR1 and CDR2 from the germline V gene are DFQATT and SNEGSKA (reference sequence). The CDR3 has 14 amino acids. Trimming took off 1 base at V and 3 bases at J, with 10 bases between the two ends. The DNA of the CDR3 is TGCAGTGCTAGAGGCGGGCACCACTACAATGAGCAGTTCTTC. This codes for CSARGGHHYNEQFF.

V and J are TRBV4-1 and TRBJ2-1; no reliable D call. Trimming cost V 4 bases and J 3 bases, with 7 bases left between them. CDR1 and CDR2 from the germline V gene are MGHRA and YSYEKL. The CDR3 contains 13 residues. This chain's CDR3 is CASSPGDYNEQFF. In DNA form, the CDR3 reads TGCGCCAGCAGCCCAGGCGACTACAATGAGCAGTTCTTC.

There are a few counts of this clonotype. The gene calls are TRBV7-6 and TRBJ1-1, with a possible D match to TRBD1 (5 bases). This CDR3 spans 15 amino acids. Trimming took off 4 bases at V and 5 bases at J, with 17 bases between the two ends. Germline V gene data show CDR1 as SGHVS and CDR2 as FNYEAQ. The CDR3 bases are TGTGCCAGCAGCTCGAGGGGAGGGCAACGGACTGAAGCTTTCTTT. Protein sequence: CASSSRGGQRTEAFF.

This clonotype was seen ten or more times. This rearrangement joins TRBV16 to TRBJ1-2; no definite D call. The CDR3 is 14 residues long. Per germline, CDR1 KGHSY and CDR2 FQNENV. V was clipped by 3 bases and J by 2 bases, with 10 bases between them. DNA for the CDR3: TGTGCCAGCAGCCAGGGCAGAGCGAACTATGGCTACACCTTC. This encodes CASSQGRANYGYTF.

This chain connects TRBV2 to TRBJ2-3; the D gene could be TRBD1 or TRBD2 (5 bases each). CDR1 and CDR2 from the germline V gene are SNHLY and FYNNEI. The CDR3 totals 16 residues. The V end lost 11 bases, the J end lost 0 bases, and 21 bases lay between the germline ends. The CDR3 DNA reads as TGTGCCGGGGAAAGGGTATCGGGACCCAGCACAGATACGCAGTATTTT. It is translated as CAGERVSGPSTDTQYF.